One and the same sample provided the 16 T cell receptor beta chains below, sequenced in a study of CD8 T cells in ankylosing spondylitis. Their cognate antigens are unknown. TCRdb recomputed calls from the 5' RACE reads with MiXCR, one row per CDR3 protein. The sample holds 750,000 to 850,000 distinct CDR3 sequences, over 9.5% seen once. Overall study findings and caveats: Roughly 8 highly homologous variants made up a TCR beta motif, and this motif appeared characteristic of ankylosing spondylitis blood.

The sequenced sample consisted of blood, either unsorted or a sorted T cell fraction (not recorded which). Receptors originate from a male donor with ankylosing spondylitis.

This clonotype was detected a few times. The CDR3 is CASSQPGRSQALHF. Here the CDR3 DNA reads TGTGCCAGCAGTCAACCGGGACGCTCCCAGGCCCTCCACTTT. The genes are TRBV28 and TRBJ1-6, with a weak D call TRBD1 (5 bases). The CDR3 consists of 14 residues. Trimming took off 5 bases at V and 14 bases at J, with 19 bases between the two ends. The germline CDR1 and CDR2 sequences are MDHEN and SYDVKM.

This chain connects TRBV5-1 to TRBJ2-1, with 7 bases fitting TRBD2. The CDR3 runs to 14 residues. CDR1 is SGHRS, CDR2 YFSETQ, per germline. V shed 4 bases and J 10 bases; nucleotides not matched to a gene: 11. The CDR3 sequence is CASSVGLFSGEQFF. In nucleotides, the CDR3 is TGCGCCAGCAGCGTGGGACTATTTTCCGGAGAGCAGTTCTTC.

The J gene is TRBJ2-7, the V gene TRBV2; 9 nucleotides agree with TRBD1. Trimming removed 11 bases from V and 7 bases from J; junction bases left unmatched: 9. This CDR3 is built from 12 residues. Germline CDR1 SNHLY, CDR2 FYNNEI. CDR3 nucleotides: TGTGCCGGCCGGGACAGGGCTTATGAGCAGTACTTC. This codes for CAGRDRAYEQYF.

This clonotype was picked up many times. The gene calls are TRBV12-3 or TRBV12-4 and TRBJ1-5; no clear D. Trimming took off 5 bases at V and 2 bases at J, with 13 bases between the two ends. The CDR3 covers 15 residues. The chain's CDR3 is CASSPRDSRNQPQHF. The DNA of the CDR3 is TGTGCCAGCAGTCCGAGGGATAGTCGCAATCAGCCCCAGCATTTT.

The genes are TRBV7-2 and TRBJ2-7; the D gene is possibly TRBD2 (5 bases). V lost 2 bases and J lost 6, with 14 bases in between. The CDR3 contains 14 residues. Germline V gene lookup returns CDR1 SGHTA and CDR2 FQGNSA. DNA for the CDR3: TGTGCCAGCAGCTTACTTACCGGGGTCGGCGAGCAGTACTTC. Its protein is CASSLLTGVGEQYF. The variable domain in full, completed from reference TRBV7-2 and TRBJ2-7, reads GAGVSQSPSNKVTEKGKDVELRCDPISGHTALYWYRQSLGQGLEFLIYFQGNSAPDKSGLPSDRFSAERTGGSVSTLTIQRTQQEDSAVYLCASSLLTGVGEQYFGPGTRLTVT.

In this sample, this clonotype turned up a few times. V is TRBV28 and J is TRBJ1-2; 8 bases agree with TRBD1. The germline gives CDR1 MDHEN, CDR2 SYDVKM. Trimming took 4 bases from V and 8 from J; bases not matched to a gene: 6. The CDR3 is 13 residues long. The CDR3 DNA reads TGTGCCAGCAGTTCAAGGACAGGGATGGGCTACACCTTC. This sequence encodes CASSSRTGMGYTF.

This clonotype showed up many times. This chain connects TRBV29-1 to TRBJ2-1; 8 bases match TRBD2. Unmatched junction bases numbered 8, after V lost 1 base and J lost 6 bases. CDR1 and CDR2 from the germline V gene are SQVTM and ANQGSEA. The CDR3 loop spans 15 amino acids. CDR3 sequence: CSVEGLSGGSNEQFF. In nucleotides, the CDR3 is TGCAGCGTTGAAGGCTTATCGGGGGGGAGCAATGAGCAGTTCTTC.

V usage is TRBV6-5 and J usage is TRBJ1-2; D perhaps matches TRBD1 (6 bases). V was clipped by 5 bases and J by 8 bases, with 24 bases between them. Germline V lookup: CDR1 MNHEY, CDR2 SVGAGI. The CDR3 sequence is 16 residues long. CDR3 loop: CASSHRVEGGQAGYTF. CDR3 sequence (DNA): TGTGCCAGCAGTCACAGGGTCGAGGGGGGACAAGCGGGCTACACCTTC.

CDR3 region: CASSLASYYEQYF. The CDR3 DNA reads as TGTGCCAGCAGCTTAGCCAGTTACTACGAGCAGTACTTC. V and J are TRBV7-2 and TRBJ2-7; D is uncertain. Germline CDR1 reads SGHTA; CDR2 reads FQGNSA. The V and J ends lost 0 bases and 3 bases respectively, with 6 bases between them. CDR3 length: 13 residues.

The gene calls are TRBV7-9 and TRBJ2-7, with D tentatively TRBD1 (6 bases). CDR1 is SEHNR and CDR2 is FQNEAQ in the germline V gene (reference sequence). The CDR3 is made up of 16 amino acids. With 1 base removed from V and 4 bases from J, the gap between germline ends came to 17 bases. CDR3 region: CASSLVGQGFRYEQYF. In DNA form, the CDR3 reads TGTGCCAGCAGCTTAGTCGGCCAGGGGTTCCGGTACGAGCAGTACTTC.

The rearrangement links TRBV20-1 to TRBJ2-7; D call uncertain. The CDR3 loop spans 10 amino acids. Between the trimmed V and J ends, which lost 5 bases and 7 bases, there was a span of 9 bases. Germline V CDR1 and CDR2: DFQATT, SNEGSKA (reference sequence). The CDR3 coding sequence is TGCAGTGCTCAGACGGAAGAGCAGTACTTC. Translation gives CSAQTEEQYF.

This clonotype has at least ten counts. This chain uses TRBV20-1 with TRBJ2-7; D tentatively reads TRBD1 or TRBD2 (5 bases each). Germline CDR1 and CDR2: DFQATT and SNEGSKA (reference sequence). The V end was cut by 4 bases, the J end by 3 bases, with 10 bases between. The CDR3 covers 12 residues. DNA for the CDR3: TGCAGTGCTACTCGGGACGACTACGAGCAGTACTTC. The encoded protein is CSATRDDYEQYF.

The chain is built from TRBV20-1 and TRBJ2-7; 7 bases agree with TRBD2. V shed 5 bases, J shed 5 bases, and the junction held 18 bases outside the gene matches. The CDR3 sequence is 16 residues long. The V gene's germline CDR1 is DFQATT and CDR2 SNEGSKA (reference sequence). The CDR3 DNA follows: TGCAGTGCTCCGTATATACTCTCTGGCGGGAGAGACGAGCAGTACTTC. It specifies CSAPYILSGGRDEQYF.

The chain links TRBV4-3 to TRBJ1-1; no definite D call. The V end was cut by 0 bases, the J end by 1 base, with 9 bases between. Germline V gives CDR1 LGHNA, CDR2 YSLEER. The CDR3 is made up of 15 amino acids. This CDR3 reads CASSQDSSGNTEAFF. The CDR3 DNA reads as TGCGCCAGCAGCCAAGATTCATCGGGGAACACTGAAGCTTTCTTT.

This clonotype has more than one count but fewer than ten. The chain employs TRBV12-3 or TRBV12-4 and TRBJ1-1, with no clear D. Trimming took 6 bases from V and 5 from J, leaving 7 bases between them. The CDR3 spans 11 residues. CDR3 in DNA: TGTGCCAGCAGGATTGGTACTGAAGCTTTCTTT. This codes for CASRIGTEAFF.

The sample holds a few counts of this clonotype. The J gene is TRBJ1-6, the V gene TRBV20-1; TRBD1 might be the D (6 bases). Germline V CDR1 and CDR2: DFQATT, SNEGSKA (reference sequence). The CDR3 consists of 13 residues. V gave up 4 bases and J gave up 8 bases, with 12 bases separating them. The DNA for the CDR3 is TGCAGTGCTAAGGACAGCTCAGATTCACCCCTCCACTTT. Encoded protein: CSAKDSSDSPLHF.